Listed here are 31 T cell receptor beta chains from one sample, sequenced in a study of blood T cell repertoires in COVID-19. Here immunoSEQ multiplex PCR was the method, and the copy in TCRdb shows in-frame clones only, minus some. This sample yields about 380,000 clones, of which around 89% are seen a single time; 1.2% belongs to the top ten. Sample: PBMCs or T cells enriched from blood (not recorded which). The receptors shown here come from a woman aged 18-29 years who had recovered from COVID-19.

The chain combines TRBV30 with TRBJ2-7, with 10 positions matching TRBD1. The V gene end was trimmed by 5 bases and the J gene end by 3 bases; junction bases not matched to a gene: 4. Germline V CDR1 and CDR2: GTSNPN, SVGIG (reference sequence). This CDR3 has 13 amino acids. CDR3 amino acids: CAWWGQGFYEQYF. CDR3 DNA: TGTGCCTGGTGGGGACAGGGGTTCTACGAGCAGTACTTC.

This chain joins TRBV25-1 and TRBJ1-1, with a possible D match to TRBD1 (6 bases). There are 15 residues in the CDR3. V was pared by 3 bases and J by 2 bases, with 13 bases between. Germline V gene sequence: CDR1 MGHDK, CDR2 SYGVNS. The DNA for the CDR3 is TGTGCCAGCAGTGACCAACAGGGATACAACACTGAAGCTTTCTTT. Translated, it gives CASSDQQGYNTEAFF.

As regards this clone: The same CDR3 is also encoded by other DNA sequences in this sample. The rearrangement links TRBV30 to TRBJ2-7; D might be TRBD2 (6 bases). Trimming pared 3 bases from V and 6 bases from J, leaving 9 bases between. This CDR3 region has 11 residues. CDR1 and CDR2 from the germline V gene are GTSNPN and SVGIG (reference sequence). This chain's CDR3 is CAWRVGGEQYF. The CDR3 nucleotides are TGTGCCTGGAGGGTCGGGGGCGAGCAGTACTTC. The complete variable domain, with remaining parts taken from reference TRBV30 and TRBJ2-7, reads SQTIHQWPATLVQPVGSPLSLECTVEGTSNPNLYWYRQAAGRGLQLLFYSVGIGQISSEVPQNLSASRPQDRQFILSSKKLLLSDSGFYLCAWRVGGEQYFGPGTRLTVT.

With respect to this clone: At one end, the junction sequence differs from germline, possibly due to a read error. In nucleotides, the CDR3 is TGTGCCAGCAGTGACTCGACAGGGGGCTTTGAGCAGTTCTTC. Translation gives CASSDSTGGFEQFF. The chain couples TRBV6-5 to TRBJ2-1; 10 positions match TRBD1. The CDR3 covers 14 residues. From germline, CDR1 is MNHEY and CDR2 SVGAGI.

The genes are TRBV3-1 (or the pseudogene TRBV3-2) and TRBJ2-7; perhaps TRBD1 as D (5 bases). Between the trimmed V and J ends, which lost 3 bases and 7 bases, there was a span of 13 bases. The CDR3 runs 13 residues. CDR1 and CDR2 from the germline V gene are LGHDT and YNNKEL (reference sequence). CDR3 loop: CASSHLLTGEQYF. Written as DNA, the CDR3 is TGTGCCAGCAGCCATCTACTCACAGGAGAGCAGTACTTC.

In this sample, this clone turned up once. The chain couples TRBV5-1 to TRBJ2-7, with no clear D. The ends were cut back, 3 bases at V and 4 bases at J, with 17 bases in the middle. Per the germline V gene, CDR1 is SGHRS and CDR2 is YFSETQ. The CDR3 loop spans 15 amino acids. Here the CDR3 reads CASSYRAESLYEQYF. CDR3 DNA sequence: TGCGCCAGCAGCTATCGCGCCGAATCCCTTTACGAGCAGTACTTC. Together with reference TRBV5-1 and TRBJ2-7, the CDR3 gives the full variable domain: KAGVTQTPRYLIKTRGQQVTLSCSPISGHRSVSWYQQTPGQGLQFLFEYFSETQRNKGNFPGRFSGRQFSNSRSEMNVSTLELGDSALYLCASSYRAESLYEQYFGPGTRLTVT.

The chain joins TRBV19 to TRBJ2-4, with a possible D match to TRBD2 (5 bases). Germline CDR1 LNHDA, CDR2 SQIVND (reference sequence). Deletions cut 5 bases from V and 0 bases from J, with 8 bases between. The CDR3 is 14 amino acids. In nucleotides, the CDR3 is TGTGCCAGTAGTGTCGGGGTAGCCAAAAACATTCAGTACTTC. This gives the protein CASSVGVAKNIQYF.

The V call is TRBV4-2, the J call TRBJ2-3; D might be TRBD1 (5 bases). The germline V and J ends were trimmed by 0 bases and 1 base, with 14 bases remaining between them. This CDR3 contains 17 residues. Germline CDR1 and CDR2: LGHNA and YNFKEQ. This chain's CDR3 is CASSQDDSWARTDTQYF. As DNA, the CDR3 is TGTGCCAGCAGCCAAGATGACAGTTGGGCCCGCACAGATACGCAGTATTTT.

The chain recombines TRBV18 with TRBJ1-6; weak D call: TRBD1 (6 bases). Deletions cut 2 bases from V and 6 bases from J, with 14 bases between. The germline gives CDR1 KGHSH, CDR2 LQKENI. This CDR3 is 16 amino acids long. The chain's CDR3 is CASSPYEGGANSPLHF. CDR3 nucleotide sequence: TGTGCCAGCTCACCATATGAAGGGGGGGCTAATTCACCCCTCCACTTT.

This clone was observed a single time. The chain links TRBV7-9 to TRBJ1-2; TRBD1 agrees at 10 bases. CDR1 and CDR2 (germline): SEHNR, FQNEAQ (reference sequence). V shed 4 bases, J shed 1 base, and the junction held 3 bases outside the gene matches. The length of the CDR3 is 15 residues. The CDR3: CASSYRDRGNYGYTF. Written as DNA, the CDR3 is TGTGCCAGCAGCTACAGGGACAGGGGTAACTATGGCTACACCTTC.

The chain employs TRBV9 and TRBJ2-1; D is undetermined. The V end was cut by 0 bases, the J end by 3 bases, with 7 bases between. This CDR3 is 14 amino acids long. Germline values: CDR1 SGDLS, CDR2 YYNGEE. This chain's CDR3 is CASSVEDNYNEQFF. As DNA, the CDR3 is TGTGCCAGCAGCGTAGAAGACAACTACAATGAGCAGTTCTTC.

This clone showed up just a few times. V is TRBV13 and J is TRBJ1-1, with 8 bases that match TRBD1. V lost 4 bases and J lost 5; bases outside the gene matches: 3. This CDR3 is 13 amino acids long. CDR1 and CDR2 from the germline V gene are PRHDT and FYEKMQ (reference sequence). CDR3 nucleotides: TGTGCCAGCAGCTCCAGGGGGCTTACTGAAGCTTTCTTT. It codes for CASSSRGLTEAFF. Supplemented by reference TRBV13 and TRBJ1-1, the full variable domain reads AAGVIQSPRHLIKEKRETATLKCYPIPRHDTVYWYQQGPGQDPQFLISFYEKMQSDKGSIPDRFSAQQFSDYHSELNMSSLELGDSALYFCASSSRGLTEAFFGQGTRLTVV.

The DNA of the CDR3 is TGTGCCAGCAGCGTCTCACACTCTGGAAACACCATATATTTT. It is translated as CASSVSHSGNTIYF. The gene calls are TRBV9 and TRBJ1-3; D ambiguous. Germline V CDR1 and CDR2: SGDLS, YYNGEE. V lost 2 bases, J lost 0 bases, and 6 bases lay in between. The CDR3 extends over 14 amino acids.

This chain uses TRBV19 with TRBJ1-1; TRBD1 might be the D (6 bases). Per the germline V gene, CDR1 is LNHDA and CDR2 is SQIVND (reference sequence). CDR3 length: 16 residues. The ends were cut back, 0 bases at V and 0 bases at J, with 11 bases in the middle. CDR3 region: CASSIDPDSLNTEAFF. The DNA for the CDR3 is TGTGCCAGTAGTATAGACCCGGACAGTTTGAACACTGAAGCTTTCTTT.

The chain combines TRBV18 with TRBJ1-6; 11 nucleotides match TRBD1. This CDR3 region has 16 residues. V shed 5 bases, J shed 5 bases, and the junction held 5 bases outside the gene matches. Per the germline V gene, CDR1 is KGHSH and CDR2 is LQKENI. The CDR3 DNA is TGTGCCAGCTCATTTGGACAGGGGGCGGATAATTCACCCCTCCACTTT. This sequence encodes CASSFGQGADNSPLHF.

This sequence joins TRBV19 and TRBJ1-2; D may be TRBD1 (5 bases). Germline V gene sequence: CDR1 LNHDA, CDR2 SQIVND (reference sequence). Trimming cost V 2 bases and J 2 bases, with 12 bases left between them. There are 15 residues in the CDR3. CDR3 nucleotides: TGTGCCAGTAGTATAAGCGGGACGGCCAACTATGGCTACACCTTC. It specifies CASSISGTANYGYTF.

The rearrangement links TRBV2 to TRBJ1-4, with D hard to call. From germline, CDR1 is SNHLY and CDR2 FYNNEI. Trimming took 6 bases from V and 2 from J, leaving 16 bases between them. The CDR3 is made up of 16 amino acids. DNA for the CDR3: TGTGCCAGCAGCGAGTCGCCCCGAGGGACTAATGAAAAACTGTTTTTT. Translating gives CASSESPRGTNEKLFF.

The chain carries TRBV5-6 and TRBJ1-1; no firm D call. This CDR3 has 14 residues. The V gene's germline CDR1 is SGHDT and CDR2 YYEEEE. The V and J ends lost 4 bases and 1 base respectively, with 11 bases between them. The CDR3 DNA is TGTGCCAGCAGCCCGTTGTGGAGGAACACTGAAGCTTTCTTT. Translation: CASSPLWRNTEAFF. Based on the CDR3 plus reference TRBV5-6 and TRBJ1-1, the full variable domain is DAGVTQSPTHLIKTRGQQVTLRCSPKSGHDTVSWYQQALGQGPQFIFQYYEEEERQRGNFPDRFSGHQFPNYSSELNVNALLLGDSALYLCASSPLWRNTEAFFGQGTRLTVV.

The rearrangement uses TRBV6-1 and TRBJ2-7; D is ambiguous. The CDR3 runs to 13 residues. Trimming pared 0 bases from V and 5 bases from J, leaving 8 bases between. Germline V gene data show CDR1 as MNHNS and CDR2 as SASEGT. The CDR3 bases are TGTGCCAGCAGTGAAGCCACTACTAACGAGCAGTACTTC. It translates to CASSEATTNEQYF.

Worth noting for this clone: In the same sample, other DNA sequences code for this CDR3. This chain joins TRBV6-5 and TRBJ1-5; D is ambiguous. The V gene's germline CDR1 is MNHEY and CDR2 SVGAGI. This CDR3 is built from 13 residues. V was trimmed by 3 bases and J by 2 bases, leaving 5 bases between them. The CDR3 DNA follows: TGTGCCAGCAGTTATCGGGGCAATCAGCCCCAGCATTTT. Protein product: CASSYRGNQPQHF.

This clone was recorded only once. V usage is TRBV18 and J usage is TRBJ2-7; 9 positions match TRBD2. This CDR3 has 15 amino acids. Unmatched junction bases numbered 8, after V lost 2 bases and J lost 6 bases. Looked up from germline, CDR1 is KGHSH and CDR2 is LQKENI. This chain's CDR3 is CASSPEIAGALEQYF. For the CDR3, the DNA is TGTGCCAGCTCACCAGAGATAGCGGGGGCCCTCGAGCAGTACTTC.

J is TRBJ1-1 and V is TRBV7-9, with 10 positions matching TRBD1. CDR1 SEHNR and CDR2 FQNEAQ come from the germline V gene (reference sequence). The V and J ends lost 5 bases and 1 base, in that order; junction bases with no gene match: 4. CDR3 size: 15 residues. Here the CDR3 DNA reads TGTGCCAGCAGCGCCGGGGACAGGGGGAACACTGAAGCTTTCTTT. Translation: CASSAGDRGNTEAFF. The full variable domain, its missing parts supplied by reference TRBV7-9 and TRBJ1-1, is DTGVSQNPRHKITKRGQNVTFRCDPISEHNRLYWYRQTLGQGPEFLTYFQNEAQLEKSRLLSDRFSAERPKGSFSTLEIQRTEQGDSAMYLCASSAGDRGNTEAFFGQGTRLTVV.

V and J are TRBV15 and TRBJ1-2; the D gene is possibly TRBD1 (5 bases). This CDR3 spans 12 amino acids. Germline V gene sequence: CDR1 LNHNV, CDR2 YYDKDF (reference sequence). Trimming removed 4 bases from V and 4 bases from J, with 7 bases in between. CDR3 coding DNA: TGTGCCACCAGCAAAGACAGCTATGGCTACACCTTC. Amino acid sequence: CATSKDSYGYTF.

V and J are TRBV15 and TRBJ1-5; D is perhaps TRBD1 (5 bases). The CDR3 contains 15 residues. Per germline, CDR1 LNHNV and CDR2 YYDKDF (reference sequence). V was cut by 1 base and J by 3 bases, with 10 bases left in between. DNA for the CDR3: TGTGCCACCAGCAGAGCAGGCAGGGTCAATCAGCCCCAGCATTTT. Encoded protein: CATSRAGRVNQPQHF.

This rearrangement joins TRBV7-8 to TRBJ1-1; 10 nucleotides line up with TRBD1. This CDR3 is built from 14 residues. V trimming: 4 bases; J trimming: 3 bases; junction bases outside the gene matches: 2. Germline CDR1 SGHVS, CDR2 FQNEAQ. The CDR3 nucleotides read TGTGCCAGCAGCTCGGGACAGGGGTACACTGAAGCTTTCTTT. This encodes CASSSGQGYTEAFF.

The chain joins TRBV9 to TRBJ2-3; 8 bases fit TRBD2. The V gene end was trimmed by 1 base and the J gene end by 0 bases; junction bases not matched to a gene: 10. Germline-derived CDR1 and CDR2 are SGDLS and YYNGEE. The CDR3 spans 18 residues. Here the CDR3 reads CASSVYSGGRSSTDTQYF. CDR3 DNA: TGTGCCAGCAGCGTATACAGCGGGGGACGGTCTAGCACAGATACGCAGTATTTT.

This chain connects TRBV29-1 to TRBJ1-2; 9 nucleotides line up with TRBD1. J gave up 3 bases and V 4 bases, and 9 bases lay outside the gene matches. Germline CDR1 SQVTM, CDR2 ANQGSEA. The CDR3 loop spans 15 amino acids. The CDR3 loop is CSVAVRDRAYYGYTF. The CDR3 DNA is TGCAGCGTTGCCGTTAGGGACAGGGCTTACTATGGCTACACCTTC.

The J gene is TRBJ2-7, the V gene TRBV4-2, with D unclear. The CDR3 length is 16 residues. Germline V gene lookup returns CDR1 LGHNA and CDR2 YNFKEQ. V was pared by 3 bases and J by 0 bases, with 15 bases between. The CDR3: CASSQELSSYSYEQYF. CDR3 bases: TGTGCCAGCAGCCAGGAGTTATCTTCCTACTCCTACGAGCAGTACTTC.

The rearrangement joins TRBV7-2 to TRBJ1-3; unclear D gene. The CDR3 length is 16 residues. V lost 2 bases and J lost 0, with 11 bases in between. Germline CDR1 reads SGHTA; CDR2 reads FQGNSA. The CDR3 sequence is CASSLTPWSSGNTIYF. CDR3 DNA: TGTGCCAGCAGCTTAACCCCTTGGAGCTCTGGAAACACCATATATTTT. Full variable domain (outside the CDR3, taken from reference TRBV7-2 and TRBJ1-3): GAGVSQSPSNKVTEKGKDVELRCDPISGHTALYWYRQSLGQGLEFLIYFQGNSAPDKSGLPSDRFSAERTGGSVSTLTIQRTQQEDSAVYLCASSLTPWSSGNTIYFGEGSWLTVV.

This rearrangement joins TRBV5-8 to TRBJ1-6, with 10 bases aligning to TRBD1. The CDR3 covers 16 residues. Germline CDR1 and CDR2: SGHTS and YDEGEE. V lost 1 base, J lost 4 bases, and 2 bases stayed unmatched. The DNA of the CDR3 is TGTGCCAGCAGCTTGTGGGACAGGGGTTATAATTCACCCCTCCACTTT. It translates to CASSLWDRGYNSPLHF. The variable domain in full, with the rest retrieved from reference TRBV5-8 and TRBJ1-6, is EAGVTQSPTHLIKTRGQQATLRCSPISGHTSVYWYQQALGLGLQFLLWYDEGEERNRGNFPPRFSGRQFPNYSSELNVNALELEDSALYLCASSLWDRGYNSPLHFGNGTRLTVT.

The CDR3 DNA reads TGTGCCAGCAGTTACATAGGGGCCTCTGGGGCCAACGTCCTGACTTTC. Amino acids: CASSYIGASGANVLTF. The rearrangement links TRBV6-6 to TRBJ2-6; TRBD1 might be the D (5 bases). Trimming left V 2 bases short and J 0 bases short, with 8 bases between. CDR3 length equals 16 residues. CDR1 and CDR2 from the germline V gene are MNHNY and SVGAGI (reference sequence).